The 25 T cell receptor beta chains below come from one sample, sequenced in a study of T cells in narcolepsy. Generated by immunoSEQ multiplex PCR, the TCRdb table keeps only in-frame clones and is missing some. Among 25,000 to 35,000 clones listed, 85% to 90% were seen once. Source material: CD45RA- memory CD4+ T cells from PBMCs. The receptors originated from a human donor with narcolepsy.

The chain employs TRBV11-1 and TRBJ2-2; 11 bases fit TRBD2. The J segment lost 4 bases and the V segment lost 3 bases, leaving 1 base of the junction unmatched. This CDR3 has 15 amino acids. Looked up from germline, CDR1 is SGHAT and CDR2 is FQDESV (reference sequence). The DNA of the CDR3 is TGTGCCAGCAGCTTGCTAGCGGGAGGCACCGGGGAGCTGTTTTTT. It is translated as CASSLLAGGTGELFF.

The chain is built from TRBV13 and TRBJ2-1; D gene ambiguous. CDR3 length: 16 amino acids. The V end was cut by 2 bases, the J end by 3 bases, with 14 bases between. Germline lookup yields CDR1 PRHDT and CDR2 FYEKMQ (reference sequence). CDR3 nucleotides: TGTGCCAGCAGCTTATTAGGTGACTCCTTCTACAATGAGCAGTTCTTC. It encodes CASSLLGDSFYNEQFF.

This sequence joins TRBV7-9 and TRBJ1-2, with 9 bases identical to TRBD1. Germline lookup yields CDR1 SEHNR and CDR2 FQNEAQ (reference sequence). The CDR3 extends over 12 amino acids. V gave up 5 bases and J gave up 9 bases; unmatched junction bases: 4. CDR3 residues: CASSPDRGSYTF. CDR3 nucleotides: TGTGCCAGCAGCCCGGACAGGGGTAGCTACACCTTC.

In nucleotides, the CDR3 is TGTGCCAGCAGCCCGGGACTAGGAGTATCCGAGCAGTACTTC. This translates into CASSPGLGVSEQYF. The genes are TRBV7-3 and TRBJ2-7; TRBD2 matches at 8 bases. The CDR3 runs to 14 residues. Trimming took 5 bases from V and 6 from J; bases not matched to a gene: 9. Germline CDR1 is SGHTA and CDR2 is FQGTGA.

The chain links TRBV4-1 to TRBJ2-5; D remains ambiguous. Trimming pared 2 bases from V and 2 bases from J, leaving 9 bases between. CDR3 length: 14 residues. The germline gives CDR1 MGHRA, CDR2 YSYEKL. The CDR3 loop reads CASSQSPAQETQYF. The CDR3 DNA sequence: TGCGCCAGCAGCCAATCTCCAGCACAAGAGACCCAGTACTTC.

This chain links TRBV7-9 with TRBJ2-1; no reliable D call. This CDR3 is built from 12 residues. In germline, CDR1 is SEHNR, CDR2 FQNEAQ (reference sequence). V shed 5 bases and J shed 8 bases, with 10 bases lying between them. CDR3 amino acids: CASSPEIHEQFF. The CDR3 DNA is TGTGCCAGCAGCCCGGAGATCCATGAGCAGTTCTTC.

CDR3 sequence (DNA): TGTGCCAGCAGTGGAGAGGGGCCTAATGAAAAACTGTTTTTT. It is translated as CASSGEGPNEKLFF. The V call is TRBV25-1, the J call TRBJ1-4; tentative D call: TRBD1 (5 bases). This CDR3 comprises 14 residues. The germline CDR1 and CDR2 sequences are MGHDK and SYGVNS. V lost 4 bases, J lost 3 bases, and 9 bases lay in between.

Of note for this clone: Germline is not matched at one junction end, which may reflect a read error. The chain employs TRBV19 and TRBJ1-6; 9 nucleotides line up with TRBD1. The CDR3 is 13 residues long. Germline V CDR1 and CDR2: LNHDA, SQIVND (reference sequence). The DNA of the CDR3 is TGTGCCAGTACTGCGACAGGGGGTTCAACCCTCCACTTT. This translates into CASTATGGSTLHF.

V gene TRBV5-4 combines with J gene TRBJ2-5, with TRBD1 identical over 8 bases. Trimming removed 0 bases from V and 7 bases from J; junction bases left unmatched: 8. There are 15 residues in the CDR3. Looked up from germline, CDR1 is SGHNT and CDR2 is YYREEE (reference sequence). The CDR3 is CASSLDRGWGGTQYF. CDR3 nucleotide sequence: TGTGCCAGCAGCTTGGACAGGGGGTGGGGAGGGACCCAGTACTTC.

CDR3 protein: CASSPGGQGLRFSGANVLTF. CDR3 bases: TGTGCCAGTTCACCCGGGGGACAGGGGCTTAGATTCTCTGGGGCCAACGTCCTGACTTTC. The V and J genes are TRBV19 and TRBJ2-6; TRBD1 aligns across 10 bases. The ends lost 8 bases at V and 0 bases at J; junction bases unmatched: 16. Germline V CDR1 and CDR2: LNHDA, SQIVND (reference sequence). The CDR3 sequence is 20 residues long.

The V gene is TRBV28, the J gene TRBJ1-5; 7 bases line up with TRBD1. With 6 bases clipped from V and 6 bases from J, the junction kept 11 bases outside the gene matches. Per the germline V gene, CDR1 is MDHEN and CDR2 is SYDVKM. The CDR3 covers 15 residues. CDR3 DNA: TGTGCCAGCAGCCCAACGACAGGGCGTTCTCAGCCCCAGCATTTT. Translation: CASSPTTGRSQPQHF.

The gene calls are TRBV29-1 and TRBJ2-3; maybe TRBD2 (5 bases). There are 16 residues in the CDR3. V was pared by 0 bases and J by 0 bases, with 13 bases between. Germline loops: CDR1 SQVTM, CDR2 ANQGSEA. As DNA, the CDR3 is TGCAGCGTTGAAGAGGGTAGGACGGGAAGCACAGATACGCAGTATTTT. It is translated as CSVEEGRTGSTDTQYF.

The chain couples TRBV2 to TRBJ1-5; 7 positions match TRBD1. The CDR3 sequence is 13 residues long. The germline V gene has CDR1 SNHLY and CDR2 FYNNEI. After removal of 8 bases from V and 5 bases from J, the junction contained 6 bases not matched to a gene. CDR3 region: CASWGQGDQPQHF. CDR3 coding DNA: TGTGCCAGCTGGGGGCAGGGGGATCAGCCCCAGCATTTT.

The chain is built from TRBV5-6 and TRBJ1-3; D unresolved. The CDR3 sequence is 14 residues long. Germline V gene data show CDR1 as SGHDT and CDR2 as YYEEEE. V lost 4 bases, J lost 0 bases, and 8 bases lay in between. In nucleotides, the CDR3 is TGTGCCAGCAGCCAAGGTCCCTCTGGAAACACCATATATTTT. Translated, it gives CASSQGPSGNTIYF.

V and J are TRBV4-2 and TRBJ1-3; the D gene is possibly TRBD1 (5 bases). The CDR3 sequence is 18 residues long. The germline V gene encodes CDR1 LGHNA and CDR2 YNFKEQ. Trimming left V 0 bases short and J 0 bases short, with 15 bases between. CDR3 protein: CASSQDETALSSGNTIYF. CDR3 bases: TGTGCCAGCAGCCAAGACGAGACAGCTCTGAGCTCTGGAAACACCATATATTTT.

The chain couples TRBV30 to TRBJ2-3; D is perhaps TRBD1 (6 bases). V lost 0 bases and J lost 5, with 15 bases in between. Germline-derived CDR1 and CDR2 are GTSNPN and SVGIG (reference sequence). The CDR3 is made up of 15 amino acids. CDR3 DNA sequence: TGTGCCTGGAGTGTAATCAGGGGAATAGGAGATACGCAGTATTTT. This encodes CAWSVIRGIGDTQYF.

This sequence joins TRBV4-1 and TRBJ1-1, with no clear D. Deletions cut 0 bases from V and 0 bases from J, with 5 bases between. The CDR3 is 14 residues long. Germline V gene lookup returns CDR1 MGHRA and CDR2 YSYEKL. The DNA of the CDR3 is TGCGCCAGCAGCCAAGACAGGATGAACACTGAAGCTTTCTTT. Amino acid sequence: CASSQDRMNTEAFF.

Only one count was recorded for this clone. This rearrangement joins TRBV4-2 to TRBJ1-5; no clear D. Per the germline V gene, CDR1 is LGHNA and CDR2 is YNFKEQ. V was clipped by 0 bases and J by 1 base, with 13 bases between them. The length of the CDR3 is 17 residues. CDR3 protein: CASSQEGGLRSNQPQHF. Written as DNA, the CDR3 is TGTGCCAGCAGCCAAGAAGGAGGACTCCGAAGCAATCAGCCCCAGCATTTT.

The V gene is TRBV10-3, the J gene TRBJ1-1, with a weak D call TRBD1 (6 bases). This CDR3 spans 13 amino acids. The V and J ends lost 3 bases and 4 bases respectively, with 9 bases between them. The V gene's germline CDR1 is ENHRY and CDR2 SYGVKD. Written as DNA, the CDR3 is TGTGCCATCAGTGAAGGGGGGGGCACTGAAGCTTTCTTT. Translation: CAISEGGGTEAFF.

This chain links TRBV4-1 with TRBJ2-2; either TRBD1 or TRBD2 may fit D (5 bases each). In germline, CDR1 is MGHRA, CDR2 YSYEKL. The V and J ends lost 6 bases and 2 bases respectively, with 10 bases between them. CDR3 length: 14 residues. The CDR3 bases are TGCGCCAGCAGAGCCGGGACCAACACCGGGGAGCTGTTTTTT. Protein product: CASRAGTNTGELFF.

V usage is TRBV4-1 and J usage is TRBJ2-7; 7 nucleotides align to TRBD1. J lost 2 bases, V lost 0 bases, and 4 bases had no gene match. The CDR3 has 15 amino acids. Per the germline V gene, CDR1 is MGHRA and CDR2 is YSYEKL. CDR3: CASSQDLQGPYEQYF. The CDR3 region has the DNA TGCGCCAGCAGCCAAGATCTACAGGGGCCCTACGAGCAGTACTTC.

Only one count was recorded for this clone. DNA of the CDR3: TGTGCCAGCAGTTTGGGACTAGCGGGGTCTACGTACAATGAGCAGTTCTTC. This translates into CASSLGLAGSTYNEQFF. The rearrangement joins TRBV27 to TRBJ2-1; 13 positions agree with TRBD2. Trimming at V came to 3 bases and at J to 4 bases, leaving 6 bases not matched to a gene. Looked up from germline, CDR1 is MNHEY and CDR2 is SMNVEV (reference sequence). The CDR3 spans 17 residues.

This clone occurred once. V is TRBV5-6 and J is TRBJ1-2; 10 bases match TRBD1. CDR1 SGHDT and CDR2 YYEEEE come from the germline V gene. The CDR3 consists of 15 residues. V lost 4 bases to trimming and J lost 7 bases; unmatched junction nucleotides: 10. DNA for the CDR3: TGTGCCAGCAGCGCGGACAGGGGGACGGTGCGTGGCTACACCTTC. Translated: CASSADRGTVRGYTF. Looking up the rest from reference TRBV5-6 and TRBJ1-2 gives the full variable domain: DAGVTQSPTHLIKTRGQQVTLRCSPKSGHDTVSWYQQALGQGPQFIFQYYEEEERQRGNFPDRFSGHQFPNYSSELNVNALLLGDSALYLCASSADRGTVRGYTFGSGTRLTVV.

V gene TRBV28 combines with J gene TRBJ1-5, with TRBD1 identical over 9 bases. The germline V gene has CDR1 MDHEN and CDR2 SYDVKM. Trimming at V came to 5 bases and at J to 6 bases, leaving 8 bases not matched to a gene. This CDR3 has 15 amino acids. For the CDR3, the DNA is TGTGCCAGCAGTCGGGACAGGGAGGTGGGTCAGCCCCAGCATTTT. It translates to CASSRDREVGQPQHF.

The chain has TRBV28 and TRBJ2-5, with unresolved D. The tail of the sequence fits TRBJ2-7 better, so the J call may be wrong. Germline CDR1 and CDR2: MDHEN and SYDVKM. CDR3 size: 12 residues. In DNA form, the CDR3 reads TGTGCCAGCAGTTTCTCCTGGGACGAGCAGTACTTC. Translating gives CASSFSWDEQYF.